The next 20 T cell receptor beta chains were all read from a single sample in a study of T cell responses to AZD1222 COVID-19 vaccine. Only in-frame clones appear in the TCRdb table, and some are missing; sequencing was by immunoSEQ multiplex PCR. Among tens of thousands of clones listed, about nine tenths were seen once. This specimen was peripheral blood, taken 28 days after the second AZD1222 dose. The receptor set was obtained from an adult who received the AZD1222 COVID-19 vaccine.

The CDR3 DNA sequence: TGCGCCAGCAGCTCGGACACCGGAAACTATGGCTACACCTTC. This gives the protein CASSSDTGNYGYTF. V is TRBV5-1 and J is TRBJ1-2, with TRBD1 as a possible D gene (5 bases). The CDR3 spans 14 residues. The germline V gene encodes CDR1 SGHRS and CDR2 YFSETQ. Trimming cost V 3 bases and J 2 bases, with 11 bases left between them.

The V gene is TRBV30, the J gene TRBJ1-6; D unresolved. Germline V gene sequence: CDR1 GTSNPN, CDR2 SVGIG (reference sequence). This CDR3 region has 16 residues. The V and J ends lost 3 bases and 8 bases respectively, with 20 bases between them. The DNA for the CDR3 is TGTGCCTGGAGACTCCCAGGTACGAGGACCTATTCACCCCTCCACTTT. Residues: CAWRLPGTRTYSPLHF. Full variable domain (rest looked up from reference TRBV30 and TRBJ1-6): SQTIHQWPATLVQPVGSPLSLECTVEGTSNPNLYWYRQAAGRGLQLLFYSVGIGQISSEVPQNLSASRPQDRQFILSSKKLLLSDSGFYLCAWRLPGTRTYSPLHFGNGTRLTVT.

The CDR3 DNA follows: TGTGCCAGCAGGGGGACAGGGGTTACTGAAGCTTTCTTT. It is translated as CASRGTGVTEAFF. This chain connects TRBV12-3 or TRBV12-4 to TRBJ1-1, with 10 bases identical to TRBD1. This CDR3 contains 13 residues. With V trimmed by 6 bases and J by 5 bases, 3 bases remained unmatched.

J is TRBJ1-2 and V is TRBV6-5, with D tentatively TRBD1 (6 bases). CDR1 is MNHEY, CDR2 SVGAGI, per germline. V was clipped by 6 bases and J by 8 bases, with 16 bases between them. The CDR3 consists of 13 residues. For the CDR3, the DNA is TGTGCCAGCAGGTCCGGGGGGCGCGAAGGCTACACCTTC. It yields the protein CASRSGGREGYTF.

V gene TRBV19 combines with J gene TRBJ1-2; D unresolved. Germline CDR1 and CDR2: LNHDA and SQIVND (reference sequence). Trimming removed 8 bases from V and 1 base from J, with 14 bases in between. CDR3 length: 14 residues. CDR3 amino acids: CASLQAGGNYGYTF. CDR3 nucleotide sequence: TGTGCCAGTTTGCAGGCGGGAGGTAACTATGGCTACACCTTC.

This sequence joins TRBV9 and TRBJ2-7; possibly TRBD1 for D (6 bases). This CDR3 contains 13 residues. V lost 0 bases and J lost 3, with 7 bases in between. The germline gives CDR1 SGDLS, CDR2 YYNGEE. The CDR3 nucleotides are TGTGCCAGCAGCGTAGAACAGGGCTACGAGCAGTACTTC. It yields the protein CASSVEQGYEQYF.

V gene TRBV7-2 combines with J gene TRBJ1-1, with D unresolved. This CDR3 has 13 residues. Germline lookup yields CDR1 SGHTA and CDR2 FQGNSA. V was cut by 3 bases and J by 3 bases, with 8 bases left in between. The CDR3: CASSFRADTEAFF. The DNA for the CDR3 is TGTGCCAGCAGCTTTCGGGCAGACACTGAAGCTTTCTTT.

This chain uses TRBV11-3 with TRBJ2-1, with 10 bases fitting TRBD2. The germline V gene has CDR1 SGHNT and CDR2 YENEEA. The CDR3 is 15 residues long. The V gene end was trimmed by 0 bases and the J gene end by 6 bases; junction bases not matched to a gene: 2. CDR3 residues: CASSLEAGGLNEQFF. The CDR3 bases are TGTGCCAGCAGCTTAGAAGCGGGGGGGCTCAATGAGCAGTTCTTC. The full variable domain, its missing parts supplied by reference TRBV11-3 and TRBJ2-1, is EAGVVQSPRYKIIEKKQPVAFWCNPISGHNTLYWYLQNLGQGPELLIRYENEEAVDDSQLPKDRFSAERLKGVDSTLKIQPAELGDSAVYLCASSLEAGGLNEQFFGPGTRLTVL.

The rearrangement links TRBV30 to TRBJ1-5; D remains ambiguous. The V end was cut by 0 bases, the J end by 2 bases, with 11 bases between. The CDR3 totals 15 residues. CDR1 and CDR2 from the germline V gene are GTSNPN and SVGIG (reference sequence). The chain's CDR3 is CAWSVRIGGNQPQHF. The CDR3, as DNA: TGTGCCTGGAGTGTAAGGATCGGGGGCAATCAGCCCCAGCATTTT.

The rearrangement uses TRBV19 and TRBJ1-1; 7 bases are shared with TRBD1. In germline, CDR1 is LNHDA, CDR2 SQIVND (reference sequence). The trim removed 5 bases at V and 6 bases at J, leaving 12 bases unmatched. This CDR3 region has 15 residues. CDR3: CASSVEARGTAEAFF. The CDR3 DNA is TGTGCCAGTAGTGTCGAGGCCAGGGGGACAGCTGAAGCTTTCTTT.

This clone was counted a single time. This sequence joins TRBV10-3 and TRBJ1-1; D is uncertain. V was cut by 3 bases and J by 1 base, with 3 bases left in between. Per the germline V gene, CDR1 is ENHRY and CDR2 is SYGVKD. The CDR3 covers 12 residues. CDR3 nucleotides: TGTGCCATCAGTGAATGGAACACTGAAGCTTTCTTT. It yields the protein CAISEWNTEAFF.

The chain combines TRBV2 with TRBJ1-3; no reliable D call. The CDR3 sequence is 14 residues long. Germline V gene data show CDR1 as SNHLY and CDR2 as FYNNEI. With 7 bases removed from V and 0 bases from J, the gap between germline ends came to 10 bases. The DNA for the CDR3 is TGTGCCAGCAAAGAGGTACTCTCTGGAAACACCATATATTTT. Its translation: CASKEVLSGNTIYF.

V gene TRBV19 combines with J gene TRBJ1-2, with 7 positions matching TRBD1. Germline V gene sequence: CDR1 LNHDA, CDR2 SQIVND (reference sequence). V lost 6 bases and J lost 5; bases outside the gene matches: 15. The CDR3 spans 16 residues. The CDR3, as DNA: TGTGCCAGTAGGACTTACTGGGACAGCTCTTTTTATGGCTACACCTTC. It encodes CASRTYWDSSFYGYTF.

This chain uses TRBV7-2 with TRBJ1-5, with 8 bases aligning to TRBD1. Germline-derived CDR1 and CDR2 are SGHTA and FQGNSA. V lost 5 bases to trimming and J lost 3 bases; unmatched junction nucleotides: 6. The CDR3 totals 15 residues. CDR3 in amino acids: CASSPRQGSNQPQHF. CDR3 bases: TGTGCCAGCAGCCCAAGACAGGGGTCCAATCAGCCCCAGCATTTT.

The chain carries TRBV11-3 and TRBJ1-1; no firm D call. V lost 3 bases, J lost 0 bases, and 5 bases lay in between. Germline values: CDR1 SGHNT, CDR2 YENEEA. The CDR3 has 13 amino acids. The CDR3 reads CASSLSMNTEAFF. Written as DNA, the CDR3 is TGTGCCAGCAGCTTGAGTATGAACACTGAAGCTTTCTTT.

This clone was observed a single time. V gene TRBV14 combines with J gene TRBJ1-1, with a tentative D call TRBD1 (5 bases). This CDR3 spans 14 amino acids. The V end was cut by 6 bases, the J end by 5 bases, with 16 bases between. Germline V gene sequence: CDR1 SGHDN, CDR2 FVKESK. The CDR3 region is CASRYSAGGTEAFF. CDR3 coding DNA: TGTGCCAGCAGATACTCAGCGGGGGGTACTGAAGCTTTCTTT.

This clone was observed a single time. CDR3 bases: TGTGCCAGCAGCCCCAGACTAGCGGGGGAGTTCAGTGAGACCCAGTACTTC. Translating gives CASSPRLAGEFSETQYF. The rearrangement joins TRBV27 to TRBJ2-5, with 12 bases that match TRBD2. The V segment lost 6 bases and the J segment 5 bases; nucleotides outside the gene matches: 13. Germline V lookup: CDR1 MNHEY, CDR2 SMNVEV (reference sequence). The CDR3 totals 17 residues.

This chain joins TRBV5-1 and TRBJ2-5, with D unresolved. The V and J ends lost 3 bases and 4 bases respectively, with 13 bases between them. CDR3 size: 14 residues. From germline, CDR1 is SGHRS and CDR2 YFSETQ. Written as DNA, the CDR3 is TGCGCCAGCAGCTCTGGCAGCCCCTCAGAGACCCAGTACTTC. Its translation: CASSSGSPSETQYF.

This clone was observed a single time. The DNA of the CDR3 is TGTGCCAGCAGCCCCGTCCGAGACCGCCCGATCTACGAGCAGTACTTC. Its protein is CASSPVRDRPIYEQYF. V gene TRBV27 combines with J gene TRBJ2-7; D is unresolved. The CDR3 loop spans 16 amino acids. Germline CDR1 reads MNHEY; CDR2 reads SMNVEV (reference sequence). V lost 6 bases to trimming and J lost 3 bases, with 21 bases between them.

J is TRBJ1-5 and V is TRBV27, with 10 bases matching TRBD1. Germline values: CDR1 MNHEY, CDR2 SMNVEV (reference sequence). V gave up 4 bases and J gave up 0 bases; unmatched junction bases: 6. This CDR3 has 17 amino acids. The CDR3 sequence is CASSSRTGGSSNQPQHF. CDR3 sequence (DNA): TGTGCCAGCAGTTCGAGGACAGGGGGTAGTAGCAATCAGCCCCAGCATTTT.